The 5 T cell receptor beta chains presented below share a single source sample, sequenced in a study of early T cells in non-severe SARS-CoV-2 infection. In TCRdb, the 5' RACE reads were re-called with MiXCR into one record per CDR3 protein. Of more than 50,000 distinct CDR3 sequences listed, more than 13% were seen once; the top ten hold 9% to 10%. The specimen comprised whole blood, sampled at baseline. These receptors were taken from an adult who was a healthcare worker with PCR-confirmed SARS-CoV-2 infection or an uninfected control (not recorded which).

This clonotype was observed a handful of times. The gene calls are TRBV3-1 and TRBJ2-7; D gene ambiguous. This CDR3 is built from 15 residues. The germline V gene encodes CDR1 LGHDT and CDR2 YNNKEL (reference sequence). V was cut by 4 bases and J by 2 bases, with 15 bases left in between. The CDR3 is CASSRTNRAPYEQYF. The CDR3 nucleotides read TGTGCCAGCAGCCGCACGAATCGGGCGCCCTACGAGCAGTACTTC.

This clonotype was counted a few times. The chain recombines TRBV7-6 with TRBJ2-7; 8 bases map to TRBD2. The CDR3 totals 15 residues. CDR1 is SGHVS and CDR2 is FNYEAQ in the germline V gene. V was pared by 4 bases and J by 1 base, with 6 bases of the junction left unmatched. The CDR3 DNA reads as TGTGCCAGCAGCTCCAGGTTAGCGGGATCCTACGAGCAGTACTTC. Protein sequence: CASSSRLAGSYEQYF.

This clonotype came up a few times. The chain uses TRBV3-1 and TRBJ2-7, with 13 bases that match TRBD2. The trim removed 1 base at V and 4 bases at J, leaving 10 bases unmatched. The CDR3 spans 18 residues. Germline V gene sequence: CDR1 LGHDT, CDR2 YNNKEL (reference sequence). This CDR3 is CASSQGGTSGNRPYEQYF. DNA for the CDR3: TGTGCCAGCAGCCAAGGCGGGACTAGCGGGAACCGACCTTACGAGCAGTACTTC.

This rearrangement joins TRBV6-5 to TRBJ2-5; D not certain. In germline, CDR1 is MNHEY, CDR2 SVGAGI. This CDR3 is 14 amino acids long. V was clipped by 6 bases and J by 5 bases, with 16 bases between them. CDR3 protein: CASSLLSITETQYF. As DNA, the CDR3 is TGTGCCAGCAGCCTCCTGAGCATCACCGAGACCCAGTACTTC.

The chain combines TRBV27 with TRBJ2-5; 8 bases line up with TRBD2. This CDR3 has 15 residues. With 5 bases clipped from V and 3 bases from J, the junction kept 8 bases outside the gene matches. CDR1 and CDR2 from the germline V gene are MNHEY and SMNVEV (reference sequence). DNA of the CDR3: TGTGCCAGCAGTCCACTAGCGGAAGGAAAAGAGACCCAGTACTTC. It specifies CASSPLAEGKETQYF.